This is a list of T cell receptor beta chains from one sample in a study of T cell responses to AZD1222 COVID-19 vaccine. The method was immunoSEQ multiplex PCR; TCRdb's version includes in-frame clones alone and lacks a portion of them. The sample shows 120,000 or so clones, around 90% of them seen only once. The material sequenced was peripheral blood, taken on day 0 of AZD1222 vaccination. These receptors were taken from an adult in good health. CDR3s include the opening cysteine and the closing phenylalanine or tryptophan. D genes are given only for firm matches.

cdr3_length: 13; j_call: TRBJ1-2; v_call: TRBV24-1; d_call: .; cdr3_aa: CATSPGTSGAYTF
cdr3_length: 11; j_call: TRBJ2-7; v_call: TRBV20-1; d_call: TRBD1; cdr3_aa: CSAKDRERQYF
cdr3_length: 15; j_call: TRBJ2-3; v_call: TRBV3-1/TRBV3-2; d_call: .; cdr3_aa: CASSLNPQGTDTQYF
cdr3_length: 15; j_call: TRBJ2-3; v_call: TRBV4-3; d_call: .; cdr3_aa: CASSQDWGAPDTQYF
cdr3_length: 13; j_call: TRBJ2-5; v_call: TRBV7-7; d_call: .; cdr3_aa: CASSLRQTQTQYF
cdr3_length: 14; j_call: TRBJ2-5; v_call: TRBV5-1; d_call: .; cdr3_aa: CASSLSGSQETQYF
cdr3_length: 15; j_call: TRBJ1-4; v_call: TRBV30; d_call: .; cdr3_aa: CAWSPASGTNEKLFF
cdr3_length: 11; j_call: TRBJ1-1; v_call: TRBV6-5; d_call: .; cdr3_aa: CASSSRAEAFF
cdr3_length: 14; j_call: TRBJ2-7; v_call: TRBV30; d_call: .; cdr3_aa: CAWSGEGSSYEQYF
cdr3_length: 13; j_call: TRBJ2-1; v_call: TRBV27; d_call: TRBD1; cdr3_aa: CASSPTGANEQFF
cdr3_length: 14; j_call: TRBJ1-2; v_call: TRBV7-9; d_call: TRBD1; cdr3_aa: CASSLGTGIYGYTF
cdr3_length: 12; j_call: TRBJ2-2; v_call: TRBV12-5; d_call: .; cdr3_aa: CASRWGTGELFF
cdr3_length: 16; j_call: TRBJ1-1; v_call: TRBV2; d_call: .; cdr3_aa: CASSEMIGIGNTEAFF
cdr3_length: 15; j_call: TRBJ1-2; v_call: TRBV28; d_call: .; cdr3_aa: CASMHKGRANYGYTF
cdr3_length: 13; j_call: TRBJ1-1; v_call: TRBV11-1; d_call: .; cdr3_aa: CASSTGQNTEAFF